Below, 31 T cell receptor beta chains from the same sample are listed, as sequenced in a study of OX40 agonist ivuxolimab in advanced cancers. The method was immunoSEQ multiplex PCR; TCRdb's version includes in-frame clones alone and lacks a portion of them. The data show some 74,000 clones, over 75% seen once. Specimen: CD4+ or CD8+ T cells sorted from blood, collected in a trial of the OX40 agonist ivuxolimab. These receptors all stem from an adult with an advanced solid tumor such as melanoma, head and neck, liver or kidney cancer.

V is TRBV10-1 and J is TRBJ2-3; D may match TRBD1 or TRBD2 (6 bases each). Looked up from germline, CDR1 is WNHNN and CDR2 is SYGVQD (reference sequence). Trimming pared 3 bases from V and 4 bases from J, leaving 11 bases between. The CDR3 extends over 14 amino acids. The CDR3 sequence: CASSEGGLPDTQYF. For the CDR3, the DNA is TGCGCCAGCAGTGAAGGGGGGCTCCCAGATACGCAGTATTTT.

The chain employs TRBV6-5 and TRBJ1-1; D uncertain. The CDR3 consists of 10 residues. The V gene lost 7 bases and the J gene lost 6 bases, with 6 bases spanning the gap. CDR1 and CDR2 from the germline V gene are MNHEY and SVGAGI. The CDR3 region has the DNA TGTGCCAGCAATTATTCTGAAGCTTTCTTT. It yields the protein CASNYSEAFF.

V is TRBV19 and J is TRBJ1-5; D unresolved. This CDR3 has 13 residues. V was clipped by 9 bases and J by 5 bases, with 14 bases between them. Per germline, CDR1 LNHDA and CDR2 SQIVND (reference sequence). The chain's CDR3 is CASHRNSYQPQHF. For the CDR3, the DNA is TGTGCCAGCCATCGGAACTCCTATCAGCCCCAGCATTTT.

This rearrangement joins TRBV4-3 to TRBJ1-5; TRBD1 is a possible D gene (5 bases). V was pared by 1 base and J by 4 bases, with 11 bases between. The CDR3 extends over 15 amino acids. Germline V lookup: CDR1 LGHNA, CDR2 YSLEER. The CDR3 nucleotides read TGCGCCAGCAGCCAAGGATCGGGGCAAAATCAGCCCCAGCATTTT. This translates into CASSQGSGQNQPQHF.

V gene TRBV28 combines with J gene TRBJ2-7, with 9 bases lining up with TRBD1. Germline V CDR1 and CDR2: MDHEN, SYDVKM. Trimming at V came to 9 bases and at J to 3 bases, leaving 6 bases not matched to a gene. The CDR3 contains 13 residues. The CDR3 spells CASQRGQGYEQYF. The DNA of the CDR3 is TGTGCCAGTCAACGGGGACAGGGCTACGAGCAGTACTTC. Drawing the rest from reference TRBV28 and TRBJ2-7, the complete variable domain is DVKVTQSSRYLVKRTGEKVFLECVQDMDHENMFWYRQDPGLGLRLIYFSYDVKMKEKGDIPEGYSVSREKKERFSLILESASTNQTSMYLCASQRGQGYEQYFGPGTRLTVT.

A few counts support this clone. The V call is TRBV5-4, the J call TRBJ2-7; 12 bases map to TRBD1. Germline CDR1 is SGHNT and CDR2 is YYREEE (reference sequence). Unmatched junction bases numbered 10, after V lost 3 bases and J lost 6 bases. The CDR3 has 16 amino acids. The CDR3 here is CASSSPPGQGAFEQYF. The DNA of the CDR3 is TGTGCCAGCAGCTCCCCTCCGGGACAGGGGGCGTTCGAGCAGTACTTC.

The chain recombines TRBV19 with TRBJ2-5, with 7 bases aligning to TRBD1. V lost 3 bases and J lost 1; bases outside the gene matches: 5. This CDR3 is built from 15 residues. Per germline, CDR1 LNHDA and CDR2 SQIVND (reference sequence). The CDR3 protein is CASSMLNRGQETQYF. CDR3 sequence (DNA): TGTGCCAGTAGTATGCTGAACAGGGGCCAAGAGACCCAGTACTTC. Full variable domain (rest looked up from reference TRBV19 and TRBJ2-5): DGGITQSPKYLFRKEGQNVTLSCEQNLNHDAMYWYRQDPGQGLRLIYYSQIVNDFQKGDIAEGYSVSREKKESFPLTVTSAQKNPTAFYLCASSMLNRGQETQYFGPGTRLLVL.

The gene calls are TRBV5-6 and TRBJ2-7, with 7 positions matching TRBD1. After removal of 1 base from V and 3 bases from J, the junction contained 7 bases not matched to a gene. The CDR3 length is 15 residues. Germline CDR1 is SGHDT and CDR2 is YYEEEE. In nucleotides, the CDR3 is TGTGCCAGCAGCTTGAAGACAGGGCGCTACTACGAGCAGTACTTC. As protein: CASSLKTGRYYEQYF.

This rearrangement joins TRBV11-3 to TRBJ2-3; TRBD1 matches 8 bases. CDR1 is SGHNT and CDR2 is YENEEA in the germline V gene. Unmatched junction bases numbered 8, after V lost 3 bases and J lost 3 bases. CDR3 length equals 16 residues. The CDR3 coding sequence is TGTGCCAGCAGCTTGGAGGACAGGGTTGGTACAGATACGCAGTATTTT. It codes for CASSLEDRVGTDTQYF. Full variable domain (missing parts from reference TRBV11-3 and TRBJ2-3): EAGVVQSPRYKIIEKKQPVAFWCNPISGHNTLYWYLQNLGQGPELLIRYENEEAVDDSQLPKDRFSAERLKGVDSTLKIQPAELGDSAVYLCASSLEDRVGTDTQYFGPGTRLTVL.

The chain uses TRBV15 and TRBJ2-3; the match to TRBD2 covers 14 bases. In germline, CDR1 is LNHNV, CDR2 YYDKDF (reference sequence). Trimming took 0 bases from V and 5 from J; bases not matched to a gene: 10. This CDR3 has 19 amino acids. The CDR3 here is CATSRDRGTSGSAVDTQYF. The CDR3 DNA follows: TGTGCCACCAGCAGAGATCGAGGGACTAGCGGGAGTGCGGTAGATACGCAGTATTTT.

The chain uses TRBV6-1 and TRBJ1-2, with D uncertain. The CDR3 covers 10 residues. Germline values: CDR1 MNHNS, CDR2 SASEGT. V lost 1 base, J lost 10 bases, and 4 bases lay in between. In DNA form, the CDR3 reads TGTGCCAGCAGTGAAGACGTCTACACCTTC. Protein: CASSEDVYTF.

V is TRBV7-9 and J is TRBJ2-7; 9 bases match TRBD1. The CDR3 is 15 amino acids. J was trimmed by 2 bases and V by 4 bases; bases with no gene match: 6. Per the germline V gene, CDR1 is SEHNR and CDR2 is FQNEAQ (reference sequence). The chain's CDR3 is CASSSPGQGTYEQYF. As DNA, the CDR3 is TGTGCCAGCAGCTCCCCGGGACAGGGAACCTACGAGCAGTACTTC.

This chain connects TRBV11-2 to TRBJ1-2, with a possible D match to TRBD1 (5 bases). Germline CDR1 and CDR2: SGHAT and FQNNGV. Trimming took 5 bases from V and 2 from J, leaving 15 bases between them. The CDR3 is 15 residues long. The CDR3, as DNA: TGTGCCAGCAGCAAAGACCCACAGGAAAACTATGGCTACACCTTC. Translating it yields CASSKDPQENYGYTF.

The V gene is TRBV27, the J gene TRBJ2-7; D unclear. The CDR3 length is 13 residues. The V end lost 5 bases, the J end lost 1 base, and 9 bases lay between the germline ends. The germline gives CDR1 MNHEY, CDR2 SMNVEV (reference sequence). This CDR3 reads CASSRTGSYEQYF. CDR3 bases: TGTGCCAGCAGTCGGACGGGTTCCTACGAGCAGTACTTC.

A remark on this clone: In the same sample, other DNA sequences code for this CDR3. The rearrangement uses TRBV19 and TRBJ1-1, with D possibly matching TRBD1 (5 bases). The CDR3 is 12 amino acids. From germline, CDR1 is LNHDA and CDR2 SQIVND (reference sequence). V was pared by 10 bases and J by 4 bases, with 13 bases between. The CDR3 reads CATQGGGTEAFF. The CDR3 DNA reads as TGTGCCACCCAGGGAGGAGGCACTGAAGCTTTCTTT.

The gene calls are TRBV18 and TRBJ1-6, with 7 bases matching TRBD1. The junction had 4 bases not matched to a gene; V was cut back by 1 base and J by 7 bases. The CDR3 sequence is 15 residues long. Germline V lookup: CDR1 KGHSH, CDR2 LQKENI. CDR3 in amino acids: CASSPQGAKNSPLHF. The CDR3 DNA sequence: TGTGCCAGCTCACCACAGGGGGCAAAGAATTCACCCCTCCACTTT.

This chain joins TRBV5-8 and TRBJ2-1, with 10 bases that match TRBD1. CDR1 is SGHTS and CDR2 is YDEGEE in the germline V gene. This CDR3 comprises 16 residues. Trimming at V came to 1 base and at J to 7 bases, leaving 8 bases not matched to a gene. As DNA, the CDR3 is TGTGCCAGCAGCTTGTCCCATCCGGGACAGGGGAATGAGCAGTTCTTC. Translating it yields CASSLSHPGQGNEQFF. Full variable domain (missing parts from reference TRBV5-8 and TRBJ2-1): EAGVTQSPTHLIKTRGQQATLRCSPISGHTSVYWYQQALGLGLQFLLWYDEGEERNRGNFPPRFSGRQFPNYSSELNVNALELEDSALYLCASSLSHPGQGNEQFFGPGTRLTVL.

This clone was observed a few times. The chain has TRBV2 and TRBJ2-5; 7 positions match TRBD1. This CDR3 is built from 14 residues. The trim removed 0 bases at V and 5 bases at J, leaving 3 bases unmatched. Germline V gene data show CDR1 as SNHLY and CDR2 as FYNNEI. In DNA, the CDR3 is TGTGCCAGCAGTGAAGCCGACAGGGAGGAGACCCAGTACTTC. Translated: CASSEADREETQYF.

This rearrangement joins TRBV10-3 to TRBJ2-7, with no clear D. The CDR3 runs 14 residues. The germline V and J ends were trimmed by 3 bases and 5 bases, with 14 bases remaining between them. CDR1 is ENHRY, CDR2 SYGVKD, per germline. The CDR3 sequence: CAISESPGTNEQYF. In DNA, the CDR3 is TGTGCCATCAGTGAATCACCAGGTACGAACGAGCAGTACTTC.

In DNA form, the CDR3 reads TGCGCCAGCAGCTTCCCTGACAGGTACGCTTTCTTT. It specifies CASSFPDRYAFF. This rearrangement joins TRBV5-1 to TRBJ1-1; D might be TRBD1 (6 bases). The germline V gene encodes CDR1 SGHRS and CDR2 YFSETQ. With 2 bases removed from V and 11 bases from J, the gap between germline ends came to 13 bases. This CDR3 is 12 amino acids long. Complete variable domain (other parts from reference TRBV5-1 and TRBJ1-1): KAGVTQTPRYLIKTRGQQVTLSCSPISGHRSVSWYQQTPGQGLQFLFEYFSETQRNKGNFPGRFSGRQFSNSRSEMNVSTLELGDSALYLCASSFPDRYAFFGQGTRLTVV.

This chain uses TRBV6-1 with TRBJ1-4; no firm D call. The CDR3 has 14 amino acids. V lost 6 bases to trimming and J lost 4 bases, with 12 bases between them. Per germline, CDR1 MNHNS and CDR2 SASEGT. DNA for the CDR3: TGTGCCAGCAGCGAACGGCGCTTTAATGAAAAACTGTTTTTT. Encoded protein: CASSERRFNEKLFF.

The chain carries TRBV9 and TRBJ2-1, with 10 bases lining up with TRBD1. The CDR3 totals 17 residues. Germline CDR1 is SGDLS and CDR2 is YYNGEE. Trimming took 0 bases from V and 9 from J; bases not matched to a gene: 12. Here the CDR3 reads CASSVGQGASGPPEQFF. The DNA for the CDR3 is TGTGCCAGCAGCGTAGGACAGGGGGCCAGCGGACCCCCTGAGCAGTTCTTC. Full variable domain (missing parts from reference TRBV9 and TRBJ2-1): DSGVTQTPKHLITATGQRVTLRCSPRSGDLSVYWYQQSLDQGLQFLIQYYNGEERAKGNILERFSAQQFPDLHSELNLSSLELGDSALYFCASSVGQGASGPPEQFFGPGTRLTVL.

A single count supports this clone. The chain links TRBV10-3 to TRBJ2-2, with TRBD1 matching 10 bases. The CDR3 has 14 amino acids. V lost 11 bases and J lost 4; bases outside the gene matches: 7. Germline CDR1 ENHRY, CDR2 SYGVKD. The CDR3 here is CASRRDRGTGELFF. In nucleotides, the CDR3 is TGTGCCTCCCGTAGGGACAGGGGCACCGGGGAGCTGTTTTTT.

The chain couples TRBV19 to TRBJ2-7, with 10 bases fitting TRBD1. Germline CDR1 and CDR2: LNHDA and SQIVND (reference sequence). V trimming: 3 bases; J trimming: 4 bases; junction bases outside the gene matches: 3. There are 14 residues in the CDR3. DNA of the CDR3: TGTGCCAGTAGTATGGGGGGACAGGGGTACGAGCAGTACTTC. As protein: CASSMGGQGYEQYF.

This clone was detected only a few times. The chain couples TRBV30 to TRBJ1-1; D remains ambiguous. The V and J ends lost 1 base and 5 bases respectively, with 17 bases between them. Looked up from germline, CDR1 is GTSNPN and CDR2 is SVGIG (reference sequence). The CDR3 has 15 residues. CDR3 sequence (DNA): TGTGCCTGGAGTGCCCTAAGCGGGCTCGAGACTGAAGCTTTCTTT. Translating gives CAWSALSGLETEAFF.

The chain employs TRBV5-1 and TRBJ2-1; 11 bases align to TRBD2. Germline V gene lookup returns CDR1 SGHRS and CDR2 YFSETQ. CDR3 length equals 17 residues. J was trimmed by 8 bases and V by 4 bases; bases with no gene match: 14. CDR3 DNA: TGCGCCAGCAGCCCCACCCTTACTAGCGGGAGAGTCGATGAGCAGTTCTTC. Translation: CASSPTLTSGRVDEQFF.

This clone came up a few times. The chain recombines TRBV2 with TRBJ2-1, with D uncertain. V dropped 6 bases and J dropped 7 bases, with 16 bases sitting between them. The CDR3 contains 14 residues. Germline V gives CDR1 SNHLY, CDR2 FYNNEI. The DNA of the CDR3 is TGTGCCAGCAGCGAACCCCCGACGGTAAATGAGCAGTTCTTC. Translated: CASSEPPTVNEQFF.

The chain employs TRBV6-5 and TRBJ1-2, with a tentative D call TRBD1 (6 bases). CDR3 size: 14 residues. The V gene lost 6 bases and the J gene lost 3 bases, with 14 bases spanning the gap. Per the germline V gene, CDR1 is MNHEY and CDR2 is SVGAGI. CDR3 DNA: TGTGCCAGCAGACAACAGGGACCTTACTATGGCTACACCTTC. Protein: CASRQQGPYYGYTF.

The chain has TRBV20-1 and TRBJ2-1; D not certain. Germline CDR1 DFQATT, CDR2 SNEGSKA (reference sequence). Trimming cost V 2 bases and J 4 bases, with 3 bases left between them. The CDR3 is 11 residues long. CDR3 nucleotides: TGCAGTGCTAGACCTTACAATGAGCAGTTCTTC. This codes for CSARPYNEQFF.

The chain recombines TRBV30 with TRBJ2-2; D not certain. The CDR3 consists of 13 residues. CDR1 GTSNPN and CDR2 SVGIG come from the germline V gene (reference sequence). V lost 0 bases, J lost 2 bases, and 4 bases lay in between. CDR3 in amino acids: CAWSVGNTGELFF. The DNA of the CDR3 is TGTGCCTGGAGTGTTGGCAACACCGGGGAGCTGTTTTTT.

This chain connects TRBV5-1 to TRBJ2-7, with 11 bases aligning to TRBD1. Germline loops: CDR1 SGHRS, CDR2 YFSETQ. This CDR3 has 15 residues. The V and J ends lost 4 bases and 2 bases, in that order; junction bases with no gene match: 5. The CDR3: CASSPGQGATYEQYF. Written as DNA, the CDR3 is TGCGCCAGCAGCCCTGGACAGGGGGCAACCTACGAGCAGTACTTC. The full variable domain, with the rest looked up from reference TRBV5-1 and TRBJ2-7, is KAGVTQTPRYLIKTRGQQVTLSCSPISGHRSVSWYQQTPGQGLQFLFEYFSETQRNKGNFPGRFSGRQFSNSRSEMNVSTLELGDSALYLCASSPGQGATYEQYFGPGTRLTVT.